The subject of this entry is one T cell receptor beta chain. Its specific antigen is unknown. No per-base quality is available; no much larger clone lies one base away. The sample comes from a study of T cell responses to AZD1222 COVID-19 vaccine (dated by TCRdb to the early 2020s). For context, the study as a whole: A total of over 230 trial participants underwent TCR sequencing, of whom about 210 had received two doses of AZD1222 and 26 had received two doses of the MenACWY control vaccine. Trial participants were enrolled by age into 18-55, 56-69 and 70-plus year subgroups, with 148, 28 and 57 TCR-sequenced participants respectively.

Study-level results and caveats: Reportedly, almost half of the unique spike-specific TCRs recognized epitopes lying outside the regions that are mutated in the B.1.351 and B.1.1.7 variants. Because no samples from the day 14 peak response were available, repertoires could be characterized only after the peak T cell response. The 56-69-year group was small, and its depth increase did not reach significance, likely because of low power. After two AZD1222 doses, both the breadth and the depth of spike-specific TCRs were significantly higher than at day 0 and than in MenACWY recipients. The whole spike protein was spanned by vaccine-associated CD4 TCRs, and dominant responses were seen in regions 160-218 and 743-854. Conclusions about previously exposed vaccinees are limited because only six or seven AZD1222 recipients were SARS-CoV-2 seropositive at baseline. Participants were mostly white British, with more females than males. The authors suggested clonal diversity may have been underestimated.

The CDR3 regions of human TCRbeta chains were subjected to immunosequencing. Per the original workflow: TCRs in the repertoires were compared against a reference library of SARS-CoV-2-specific TCRs that had been generated with the MIRA antigen-specificity platform. Breadth was defined as the fraction of unique TCRs that were SARS-CoV-2-associated, and depth was defined as the fraction of total T cells that were SARS-CoV-2-associated. Using the MIRA data, every spike-specific TCR was mapped to the spike region that the TCR reacted to and assigned to either a CD4 or a CD8 class. Log10-transformed breadth and depth values were compared by one-way ANOVA with Sidak's multiple comparisons tests. The immuneACCESS repertoire file appears here via TCRdb, limited to in-frame rearrangements. These files lack a portion of the clones; in checked studies, under half of the deficit traces to unresolved V genes, and the cause of the others is not known. The V and J calls and clone size come from that table; D and trimming were worked out from the DNA. Counted in this sample were roughly 40,000 clones; about nine tenths of them appeared once. The ten most abundant clones make up 25% of the sample.

From the cysteine up to the phenylalanine, the CDR3 has a length of 15 residues. Only the CDR3 DNA is retained, 45 bases long and in frame from the first base. V loses 1 base, J loses 3 bases, and the germline ends lie 13 bases apart. CDR1 SNHLY and CDR2 FYNNEI were looked up in the germline V gene. Sample time point, as interpreted from the label and publication: about 28 days (+/-7) after the second vaccine dose. Because spike-specific TCR depth and breadth did not differ between the two schedules, AZD1222 recipients who got a second dose at roughly 4 weeks were pooled with those who got a second dose at roughly 12 weeks. The vaccinee samples were drawn from two UK trials, COV001 and COV002, one of which was a single-blind randomized controlled phase 2/3 trial testing AZD1222 (ChAdOx1 nCoV-19) in healthy adults. For TCRbeta chain sequencing, PBMC samples were collected from trial participants at day 0 and at day 28 after the second dose.

The V and J segments used are TRBV2 and TRBJ2-7; a weak D assignment points to TRBD1 (6 bases agree). Sequencing used peripheral blood, obtained 28 days after the second AZD1222 dose. This sequence was found in an adult who received the AZD1222 COVID-19 vaccine. The CDR3 region: CASSEGDIVLYEQYF. The sequenced DNA: TGTGCCAGCAGTGAAGGGGACATCGTTCTCTACGAGCAGTACTTC.